This paragraph reports one TCR beta chain. The record originates from a study of tumor and adjacent non-tumor tissue in lung cancer. Study-wide context: Each sample yielded some 4 million productive TCRbeta reads on average.

The CDR3 is 14 residues long. The V end lost 6 bases, the J end lost 14 bases, and 22 bases lay between the germline ends. This sample's RNA came from whole unsorted tissue. The normal lung tissue was taken more than 3 cm from the tumor edge. A modified ARM-PCR protocol with three rounds of nested PCR amplified TCRbeta. TCRdb re-derived calls from the multiplex PCR reads in MiXCR, one entry per CDR3 protein. The table includes 90,000 to 100,000 distinct CDR3 sequences, 80% detected once. The sequencing sample was made of distant non-tumor lung tissue. The chain joins TRBV12-3 or TRBV12-4 to TRBJ2-2, with a possible D match to TRBD2 (6 bases). The source of this sequence is a man in his 60s with small cell lung cancer. CDR3 DNA: TGTGCCAGCAGACTAGCCGCGAACACCGGGGGACTGTTTTTT. As protein: CASRLAANTGGLFF.